The 11 T cell receptor beta chains below all came from one sample that was sequenced in a study of blood T cell repertoires in COVID-19. TCRdb's table, derived via immunoSEQ multiplex PCR, lists solely in-frame clones and lacks some. Of about 330,000 clones listed, around 87% are singletons. Sequencing was carried out using PBMCs or T cells enriched from blood (not recorded which). These receptors were taken from a woman aged 25 to 39 who had recovered from COVID-19.

The chain couples TRBV23-1 to TRBJ1-1; D possibly corresponds to TRBD1 (5 bases). TRBV23-1 is designated an ORF whose function remains uncertain. This CDR3 spans 12 amino acids. V was shortened by 7 bases and J by 7 bases, with 13 bases between the two germline ends. Here the CDR3 reads CASMGGNREAFF. As DNA, the CDR3 is TGCGCCAGCATGGGGGGAAATCGTGAAGCTTTCTTT.

This chain uses TRBV13 with TRBJ1-1, with D possibly being TRBD1 (6 bases). Trimming pared 3 bases from V and 4 bases from J, leaving 12 bases between. Germline V CDR1 and CDR2: PRHDT, FYEKMQ (reference sequence). This CDR3 is built from 14 residues. This CDR3 is CASSFRGGGTEAFF. CDR3 nucleotides: TGTGCCAGCAGCTTCCGAGGGGGTGGCACTGAAGCTTTCTTT.

This chain uses TRBV7-9 with TRBJ1-3, with D tentatively TRBD1 (5 bases). V was cut by 6 bases and J by 2 bases, with 11 bases left in between. The CDR3 is 14 amino acids. Germline CDR1 reads SEHNR; CDR2 reads FQNEAQ (reference sequence). The CDR3 loop is CASSRDSPGNTIYF. For the CDR3, the DNA is TGTGCCAGCAGTAGAGACAGCCCTGGAAACACCATATATTTT.

V is TRBV5-1 and J is TRBJ2-2; 9 bases agree with TRBD2. With 0 bases clipped from V and 7 bases from J, the junction kept 4 bases outside the gene matches. In germline, CDR1 is SGHRS, CDR2 YFSETQ. The CDR3 is made up of 15 amino acids. The CDR3 loop reads CASSLAAGGVGELFF. As DNA, the CDR3 is TGCGCCAGCAGCTTGGCAGCGGGGGGAGTCGGGGAGCTGTTTTTT.

This rearrangement joins TRBV7-8 to TRBJ2-5, with a weak D call TRBD2 (7 bases). This CDR3 has 16 residues. Germline V gene data show CDR1 as SGHVS and CDR2 as FQNEAQ. Deletions cut 5 bases from V and 2 bases from J, with 18 bases between. CDR3 amino acids: CASSPWGAGEQETQYF. CDR3 DNA sequence: TGTGCCAGCAGCCCTTGGGGGGCGGGGGAACAAGAGACCCAGTACTTC.

The DNA of the CDR3 is TGTGCCAGCAGCCCCATGGGGGGGGCAGGTCAGCCCCAGCATTTT. Encoded protein: CASSPMGGAGQPQHF. The gene calls are TRBV7-9 and TRBJ1-5; the D gene is possibly TRBD1 (6 bases). With 5 bases removed from V and 6 bases from J, the gap between germline ends came to 17 bases. The CDR3 contains 15 residues. In germline, CDR1 is SEHNR, CDR2 FQNEAQ (reference sequence). Full variable domain (remainder filled in from reference TRBV7-9 and TRBJ1-5): DTGVSQNPRHKITKRGQNVTFRCDPISEHNRLYWYRQTLGQGPEFLTYFQNEAQLEKSRLLSDRFSAERPKGSFSTLEIQRTEQGDSAMYLCASSPMGGAGQPQHFGDGTRLSIL.

The J gene is TRBJ1-5, the V gene TRBV2, with 8 bases lining up with TRBD1. V was clipped by 6 bases and J by 2 bases; unmatched bases: 6. The CDR3 sequence is 15 residues long. The V gene's germline CDR1 is SNHLY and CDR2 FYNNEI. For the CDR3, the DNA is TGTGCCAGCAGCAAAGGACAGGGTGGCAATCAGCCCCAGCATTTT. Translating it yields CASSKGQGGNQPQHF.

The chain joins TRBV19 to TRBJ1-5; no firm D call. V lost 5 bases, J lost 4 bases, and 12 bases lay in between. CDR1 is LNHDA, CDR2 SQIVND, per germline (reference sequence). The CDR3 consists of 14 residues. CDR3 sequence reads: CASSGNNPNQPQHF. The CDR3 DNA reads as TGTGCCAGTAGTGGTAACAACCCTAATCAGCCCCAGCATTTT.

The CDR3 DNA reads TGTGCCAGCAGCTTAGGAAGTTCCGGGGGTCAGCCCCAGCATTTT. Its translation is CASSLGSSGGQPQHF. The chain has TRBV7-8 and TRBJ1-5, with D possibly TRBD1 on 5 matching bases. V gave up 1 base and J gave up 6 bases, with 13 bases separating them. The CDR3 length is 15 residues. From germline, CDR1 is SGHVS and CDR2 FQNEAQ.

The chain is built from TRBV18 and TRBJ2-7, with 8 bases aligning to TRBD1. The ends lost 4 bases at V and 7 bases at J; junction bases unmatched: 12. CDR3 length equals 15 residues. Germline values: CDR1 KGHSH, CDR2 LQKENI. Here the CDR3 reads CASSLDRAERREQYF. The CDR3 DNA follows: TGTGCCAGCTCACTGGACAGGGCGGAGAGAAGGGAGCAGTACTTC.

V is TRBV29-1 and J is TRBJ2-7; 7 bases are a match to TRBD1. CDR1 and CDR2 (germline): SQVTM, ANQGSEA. This CDR3 is 12 amino acids long. The ends lost 7 bases at V and 3 bases at J; junction bases unmatched: 6. CDR3 DNA sequence: TGCAGCGCTGGGACAGAACTCTACGAGCAGTACTTC. Translating it yields CSAGTELYEQYF.